This T cell receptor (beta chain) was observed in a study of cytomegalovirus exposure and HLA in healthy donors. Study results and caveats: In a later analysis, across HLA loci, associated TCR counts were highest for DRB1, lowest for HLA-C. In a later analysis, parvovirus B19, influenza, CMV and Epstein-Barr virus appeared linked to several top co-occurrence clusters.

The germline CDR1 and CDR2 sequences are SQVTM and ANQGSEA. The CDR3 spans 15 residues. With 5 bases removed from V and 4 bases from J, the gap between germline ends came to 21 bases. Healthy bone marrow donors made up the donor group. This clone was recorded a few times. Its matching antigen is unknown. Researchers ran the PCR with 60 Vbeta and 13 Jbeta primers. Clones were sequenced by immunoSEQ multiplex PCR, and TCRdb holds only the in-frame ones, with some missing. The table records 110,000 to 150,000 clones, around 10% of them present only once. What was sequenced was PBMCs. This receptor was identified in a male donor in good health and CMV-seronegative. J is TRBJ2-7 and V is TRBV29-1; D perhaps matches TRBD2 (6 bases). CDR3 nucleotides: TGCAGCGTTACGTTTGGGGGGATGGGGGAGTACGAGCAGTACTTC. It yields the protein CSVTFGGMGEYEQYF.